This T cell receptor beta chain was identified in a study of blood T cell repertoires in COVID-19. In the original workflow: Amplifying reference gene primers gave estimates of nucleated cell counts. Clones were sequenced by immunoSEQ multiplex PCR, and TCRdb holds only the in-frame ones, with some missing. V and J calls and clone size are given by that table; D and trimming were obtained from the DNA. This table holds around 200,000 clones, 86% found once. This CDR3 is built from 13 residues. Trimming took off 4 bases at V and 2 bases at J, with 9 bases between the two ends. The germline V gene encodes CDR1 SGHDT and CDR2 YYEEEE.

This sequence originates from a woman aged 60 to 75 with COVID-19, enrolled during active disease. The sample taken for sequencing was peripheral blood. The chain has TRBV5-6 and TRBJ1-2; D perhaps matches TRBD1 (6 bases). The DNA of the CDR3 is TGTGCCAGCAGCAGACAGGCCAACTATGGCTACACCTTC. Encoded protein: CASSRQANYGYTF.